This T cell receptor (beta chain) originates from a study of blood T cell repertoires in COVID-19. A few counts support this clone. This CDR3 contains 14 residues. Trimming shortened V by 4 bases and J by 4 bases, and 13 bases separated the two germline ends. The germline V gene encodes CDR1 SEHNR and CDR2 FQNEAQ (reference sequence). In the original processing: The authors estimated nucleated cell counts from reference gene primer amplification. TCRdb's table, derived via immunoSEQ multiplex PCR, lists solely in-frame clones and lacks some. Clonal size and the V and J genes are those of that table, whereas D and trimming came from the DNA. The sample comprises approximately 200,000 clones, about nine tenths of which are singletons, and roughly 1.7% rests with the top ten.

This sequence was found in a man between 65 and 85 years old with acute or convalescent COVID-19. This chain connects TRBV7-9 to TRBJ2-5, with D tentatively TRBD1 (6 bases). Sequenced material: peripheral blood. The chain's CDR3 is CASSSQGFGETQYF. The CDR3 DNA follows: TGTGCCAGCAGCTCTCAGGGGTTCGGAGAGACCCAGTACTTC.